This T cell receptor beta chain comes out of a study of blood T cells in healthy people across ages. Together with a sample-barcoded 5' primer, a J-beta primer mix was included in a second PCR lasting about 6 to 11 cycles. TCRdb fed the 5' RACE reads into MiXCR, producing one record per CDR3 protein. The data contain around 1,700,000 distinct CDR3 sequences, roughly 27% of them seen just once; the ten biggest clones take up more than 6%. Study-level points and caveats: Diversity figures derived from one million T cells were judged to underestimate the true value.

This clonotype was counted at least ten times. As yet, its antigen is unknown. V dropped 4 bases and J dropped 5 bases, with 19 bases sitting between them. CDR3 length: 15 residues. CDR1 and CDR2 (germline): SGHRS, YFSETQ. The TCR sequence derives from a woman aged 25 to 45 in good health. The rearrangement links TRBV5-1 to TRBJ2-7, with D maybe TRBD2 (6 bases). Specimen: blood. CDR3 amino acids: CASSVGTQQIDEQYF. In DNA, the CDR3 is TGCGCCAGCAGCGTAGGGACTCAGCAGATCGACGAGCAGTACTTC.